These 21 T cell receptor beta chains were all obtained from the same sample, sequenced in a study of blood T cell repertoires in COVID-19. Here immunoSEQ multiplex PCR was the method, and the copy in TCRdb shows in-frame clones only, minus some. The data contain 130,000 to 150,000 clones, 75% to 90% of them singletons. Sequenced sample: peripheral blood. These TCRs come from a man aged 45 to 65 who had recovered from COVID-19.

This chain uses TRBV11-3 with TRBJ2-7; weak D call: TRBD2 (7 bases). V dropped 3 bases and J dropped 0 bases, with 12 bases sitting between them. CDR3 length: 15 residues. Germline CDR1 is SGHNT and CDR2 is YENEEA. CDR3 protein: CASSFSGGPSYEQYF. As DNA, the CDR3 is TGTGCCAGCAGCTTCTCGGGGGGCCCCTCCTACGAGCAGTACTTC.

The chain recombines TRBV3-1 (or the pseudogene TRBV3-2) with TRBJ1-2; TRBD1 agrees at 8 bases. This CDR3 has 14 residues. The V gene's germline CDR1 is LGHDT and CDR2 YNNKEL (reference sequence). Germline trimming cut 6 bases from V and 6 bases from J; bases unmatched to any gene: 9. This CDR3 is CASRLEAQGDGYTF. In DNA form, the CDR3 reads TGTGCCAGCAGACTAGAGGCACAGGGGGATGGCTACACCTTC.

The rearrangement uses TRBV6-4 and TRBJ2-1; no reliable D call. The CDR3 has 14 residues. CDR1 and CDR2 (germline): MRHNA, SNTAGT. The germline V and J ends were trimmed by 4 bases and 0 bases, with 7 bases remaining between them. CDR3 sequence: CASSVQSSYNEQFF. The CDR3 DNA is TGTGCCAGCAGTGTTCAGTCCTCCTACAATGAGCAGTTCTTC.

The rearrangement uses TRBV5-5 and TRBJ2-5; 8 bases agree with TRBD2. The V gene end was trimmed by 4 bases and the J gene end by 3 bases; junction bases not matched to a gene: 14. Germline assignment: CDR1 SGHKS and CDR2 YYEKEE (reference sequence). This CDR3 has 17 residues. The CDR3 nucleotides read TGTGCCAGCAGCCCCACCGTTGGGGCGGGGGGTAAAGAGACCCAGTACTTC. Translating it yields CASSPTVGAGGKETQYF. The variable domain in full, completed from reference TRBV5-5 and TRBJ2-5, reads DAGVTQSPTHLIKTRGQQVTLRCSPISGHKSVSWYQQVLGQGPQFIFQYYEKEERGRGNFPDRFSARQFPNYSSELNVNALLLGDSALYLCASSPTVGAGGKETQYFGPGTRLLVL.

The V call is TRBV5-1, the J call TRBJ2-1; 7 positions agree with TRBD2. The CDR3 totals 17 residues. The germline V gene has CDR1 SGHRS and CDR2 YFSETQ. Trimming cost V 0 bases and J 5 bases; bases outside gene matches: 11. The CDR3 is CASSLGSGRAGNNEQFF. The CDR3 DNA reads as TGCGCCAGCAGCTTGGGGTCGGGGAGAGCGGGGAACAATGAGCAGTTCTTC.

This chain joins TRBV4-2 and TRBJ2-4, with TRBD1 matching over 8 bases. CDR3 size: 17 residues. Germline loops: CDR1 LGHNA, CDR2 YNFKEQ. V lost 0 bases and J lost 0; bases outside the gene matches: 4. In DNA, the CDR3 is TGTGCCAGCAGCCAAGATCCGACAGGGGTAGCCAAAAACATTCAGTACTTC. Residues: CASSQDPTGVAKNIQYF.

This clone was recorded only once. The V gene is TRBV12-3 or TRBV12-4, the J gene TRBJ2-7; a possible D gene is TRBD1 (5 bases). The CDR3 spans 13 residues. With 3 bases removed from V and 6 bases from J, the gap between germline ends came to 12 bases. The CDR3 here is CASSFSQGGEQYF. The CDR3 DNA follows: TGTGCCAGCAGTTTTAGTCAGGGCGGCGAGCAGTACTTC.

The chain joins TRBV9 to TRBJ2-7; D is perhaps TRBD1 (5 bases). Germline values: CDR1 SGDLS, CDR2 YYNGEE. CDR3 length equals 14 residues. With 0 bases removed from V and 4 bases from J, the gap between germline ends came to 11 bases. The CDR3 nucleotides read TGTGCCAGCAGCGTAGGAGTAGGGGTATACGAGCAGTACTTC. Its translation: CASSVGVGVYEQYF.

The chain combines TRBV7-2 with TRBJ1-2, with 9 bases lining up with TRBD1. V gave up 5 bases and J gave up 5 bases; unmatched junction bases: 6. CDR3 length: 14 amino acids. Per the germline V gene, CDR1 is SGHTA and CDR2 is FQGNSA. DNA for the CDR3: TGTGCCAGCAGCCCCCGGACAGGGGAGTATGGCTACACCTTC. This sequence encodes CASSPRTGEYGYTF.

This chain connects TRBV2 to TRBJ2-4; TRBD2 might be the D (7 bases). Trimming removed 10 bases from V and 8 bases from J, with 21 bases in between. The CDR3 runs to 14 residues. CDR1 SNHLY and CDR2 FYNNEI come from the germline V gene. As DNA, the CDR3 is TGTGCCATCTCGCTCGGGGGGCGATCGGACATTCAGTACTTC. Translating gives CAISLGGRSDIQYF.

V is TRBV11-3 and J is TRBJ1-1; the D is unclear. CDR3 size: 13 residues. Per the germline V gene, CDR1 is SGHNT and CDR2 is YENEEA. V shed 3 bases and J shed 4 bases, with 9 bases lying between them. The CDR3 coding sequence is TGTGCCAGCAGCTTCAGGATCGGCACTGAAGCTTTCTTT. This sequence encodes CASSFRIGTEAFF.

The chain has TRBV25-1 and TRBJ2-4, with 9 bases identical to TRBD2. CDR3 length equals 15 residues. J lost 6 bases, V lost 6 bases, and 9 bases had no gene match. Germline CDR1 is MGHDK and CDR2 is SYGVNS. CDR3 nucleotide sequence: TGTGCCAGCAGCTCCGAGGCGGGAGGGACAAACATTCAGTACTTC. Protein: CASSSEAGGTNIQYF.

This sequence joins TRBV4-2 and TRBJ2-5; 10 nucleotides line up with TRBD2. Germline V gene sequence: CDR1 LGHNA, CDR2 YNFKEQ. The length of the CDR3 is 16 residues. V trimming: 2 bases; J trimming: 0 bases; junction bases outside the gene matches: 3. The chain's CDR3 is CASSQNSGGHQETQYF. CDR3 in DNA: TGTGCCAGCAGCCAAAATAGCGGGGGGCACCAAGAGACCCAGTACTTC.

The chain uses TRBV4-3 and TRBJ1-5; D ambiguous. Deletions cut 0 bases from V and 3 bases from J, with 3 bases between. The CDR3 spans 13 residues. Germline CDR1 reads LGHNA; CDR2 reads YSLEER. The CDR3 loop reads CASSQDYNQPQHF. CDR3 in DNA: TGCGCCAGCAGCCAAGATTACAATCAGCCCCAGCATTTT.

The V call is TRBV11-2, the J call TRBJ1-4; D remains unclear. CDR1 is SGHAT, CDR2 FQNNGV, per germline. The CDR3 spans 19 residues. Trimming left V 5 bases short and J 0 bases short, with 22 bases between. Here the CDR3 reads CASSRSGIRPRATNEKLFF. DNA of the CDR3: TGTGCCAGCAGCCGAAGCGGAATCCGACCCCGAGCAACTAATGAAAAACTGTTTTTT.

CDR3 residues: CASSPQTGFTGELFF. The CDR3 nucleotides read TGTGCCAGTAGTCCCCAGACAGGATTCACCGGGGAGCTGTTTTTT. The chain recombines TRBV19 with TRBJ2-2, with a possible D match to TRBD1 (6 bases). V was cut by 5 bases and J by 4 bases, with 14 bases left in between. Germline CDR1 LNHDA, CDR2 SQIVND (reference sequence). This CDR3 comprises 15 residues.

V and J are TRBV9 and TRBJ1-3; TRBD1 matches at 10 bases. CDR3 size: 20 residues. Trimming removed 4 bases from V and 4 bases from J; junction bases left unmatched: 20. The germline V gene has CDR1 SGDLS and CDR2 YYNGEE. The CDR3 loop reads CASSKGVGTGAFSRGNTIYF. DNA of the CDR3: TGTGCCAGCAGCAAGGGGGTGGGGACAGGGGCCTTCTCTCGAGGAAACACCATATATTTT.

This clone has only a few counts. This chain's CDR3 is CASSIAAGGFYEQYF. DNA of the CDR3: TGTGCCAGTAGTATAGCGGCAGGGGGTTTCTACGAGCAGTACTTC. The genes are TRBV19 and TRBJ2-7; 7 bases line up with TRBD1. CDR3 length: 15 residues. V shed 1 base and J 3 bases; nucleotides not matched to a gene: 6. Germline loops: CDR1 LNHDA, CDR2 SQIVND (reference sequence).

The chain is built from TRBV9 and TRBJ2-5; TRBD2 aligns across 11 bases. Germline V gives CDR1 SGDLS, CDR2 YYNGEE. V trimming: 0 bases; J trimming: 4 bases; junction bases outside the gene matches: 8. This CDR3 region has 17 residues. The CDR3 region has the DNA TGTGCCAGCAGCGTAGCAGGGCGGCTAGCGGGGGGAGAGACCCAGTACTTC. It translates to CASSVAGRLAGGETQYF.

V usage is TRBV4-3 and J usage is TRBJ1-1, with 9 bases lining up with TRBD1. This CDR3 has 17 residues. The ends lost 0 bases at V and 10 bases at J; junction bases unmatched: 15. From germline, CDR1 is LGHNA and CDR2 YSLEER. The chain's CDR3 is CASSQDRISRDREGAFF. CDR3 DNA: TGCGCCAGCAGCCAAGATCGAATTTCCCGGGACAGGGAGGGAGCTTTCTTT.

The CDR3 coding sequence is TGTGCCAGCAGCCAAGATGTCGGAAGGGTAGCGGGGGCGTCCCAAGAGACCCAGTACTTC. Amino acids: CASSQDVGRVAGASQETQYF. The chain is built from TRBV3-1 (or the pseudogene TRBV3-2) and TRBJ2-5, with 9 nucleotides matching TRBD2. The CDR3 has 20 residues. V lost 0 bases and J lost 1; bases outside the gene matches: 15. Looked up from germline, CDR1 is LGHDT and CDR2 is YNNKEL (reference sequence).